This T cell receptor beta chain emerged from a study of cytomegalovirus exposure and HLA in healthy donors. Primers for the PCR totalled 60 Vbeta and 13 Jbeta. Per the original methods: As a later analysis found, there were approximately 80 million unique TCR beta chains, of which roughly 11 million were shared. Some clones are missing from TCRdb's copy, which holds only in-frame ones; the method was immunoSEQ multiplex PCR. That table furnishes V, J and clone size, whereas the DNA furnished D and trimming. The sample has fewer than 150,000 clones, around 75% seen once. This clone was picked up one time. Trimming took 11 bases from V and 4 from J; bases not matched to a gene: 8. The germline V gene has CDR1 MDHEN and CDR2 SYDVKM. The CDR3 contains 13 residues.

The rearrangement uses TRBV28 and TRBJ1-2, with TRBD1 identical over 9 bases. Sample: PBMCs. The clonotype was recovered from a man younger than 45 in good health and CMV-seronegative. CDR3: CALRGTGTYGYTF. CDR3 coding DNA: TGTGCCCTACGTGGGACAGGGACCTATGGCTACACCTTC.